This passage covers 21 T cell receptor beta chains from one sample sequenced in a study of OX40 agonist ivuxolimab in advanced cancers. Generated by immunoSEQ multiplex PCR, the TCRdb table keeps only in-frame clones and is missing some. The sample lists 50,000 to 70,000 clones; 84% were seen once. This material consisted of CD4+ or CD8+ T cells sorted from blood, taken in a trial of the OX40 agonist ivuxolimab. These receptors came from an adult with an advanced solid tumor such as melanoma, head and neck, liver or kidney cancer.

This clone was counted only a few times. This rearrangement joins TRBV30 to TRBJ1-5, with TRBD1 as a possible D gene (5 bases). The germline gives CDR1 GTSNPN, CDR2 SVGIG (reference sequence). The CDR3 contains 14 residues. The V gene lost 3 bases and the J gene lost 4 bases, with 13 bases spanning the gap. CDR3 sequence (DNA): TGTGCCTGGAGAGGTACAGGCCGAAATCAGCCCCAGCATTTT. As protein: CAWRGTGRNQPQHF.

This clone was picked up one time. The chain combines TRBV5-1 with TRBJ2-3; the D gene could be TRBD1 or TRBD2 (5 bases each). The V end lost 4 bases, the J end lost 2 bases, and 14 bases lay between the germline ends. Germline lookup yields CDR1 SGHRS and CDR2 YFSETQ. The CDR3 has 15 residues. CDR3 DNA: TGCGCCAGCAGCCCCGTCGGGGACCCCACAGATACGCAGTATTTT. It is translated as CASSPVGDPTDTQYF.

The chain is built from TRBV6-4 and TRBJ2-3; 8 positions agree with TRBD1. The CDR3 spans 16 residues. The V gene's germline CDR1 is MRHNA and CDR2 SNTAGT. The V gene end was trimmed by 2 bases and the J gene end by 3 bases; junction bases not matched to a gene: 7. CDR3 nucleotide sequence: TGTGCCAGCAGTGACGGGGCTGGACAGGGAACAGATACGCAGTATTTT. This sequence encodes CASSDGAGQGTDTQYF.

The V and J genes are TRBV30 and TRBJ1-1; the D gene is possibly TRBD1 (6 bases). Trimming stripped 1 base from V and 10 bases from J, with 19 bases between. CDR1 is GTSNPN and CDR2 is SVGIG in the germline V gene (reference sequence). This CDR3 spans 14 amino acids. The chain's CDR3 is CAWSAPRTGLLAFF. As DNA, the CDR3 is TGTGCCTGGAGTGCACCGAGAACAGGGTTATTAGCTTTCTTT. The full variable domain, completed using reference TRBV30 and TRBJ1-1, is SQTIHQWPATLVQPVGSPLSLECTVEGTSNPNLYWYRQAAGRGLQLLFYSVGIGQISSEVPQNLSASRPQDRQFILSSKKLLLSDSGFYLCAWSAPRTGLLAFFGQGTRLTVV.

The chain combines TRBV2 with TRBJ2-7; 9 nucleotides agree with TRBD1. The V gene's germline CDR1 is SNHLY and CDR2 FYNNEI. This CDR3 has 17 amino acids. V trimming: 7 bases; J trimming: 0 bases; junction bases outside the gene matches: 13. The CDR3 DNA sequence: TGTGCCAGCAACCGTCCCGGGACAGGGTCTAGCTCCTACGAGCAGTACTTC. Protein sequence: CASNRPGTGSSSYEQYF.

The J gene is TRBJ2-1, the V gene TRBV5-8; D might be TRBD1 (6 bases). V was cut by 4 bases and J by 8 bases, with 16 bases left in between. CDR1 is SGHTS and CDR2 is YDEGEE in the germline V gene. CDR3 length: 14 amino acids. DNA of the CDR3: TGTGCCAGCAGCCGGACAGTTATGCCAGATGAGCAGTTCTTC. This gives the protein CASSRTVMPDEQFF.

This chain joins TRBV6-5 and TRBJ1-1; D not resolved. The germline V gene has CDR1 MNHEY and CDR2 SVGAGI. Trimming pared 2 bases from V and 0 bases from J, leaving 7 bases between. CDR3 length equals 14 residues. CDR3 nucleotides: TGTGCCAGCAGTTACGGAGAAATGAACACTGAAGCTTTCTTT. Translation gives CASSYGEMNTEAFF.

The chain combines TRBV27 with TRBJ1-1; D is possibly TRBD1 (5 bases). Germline CDR1 MNHEY, CDR2 SMNVEV (reference sequence). The CDR3 spans 16 residues. V dropped 3 bases and J dropped 4 bases, with 18 bases sitting between them. CDR3 sequence (DNA): TGTGCCAGCAGTTTGGGAGGGAGTTTGGGGGGCACTGAAGCTTTCTTT. Encoded protein: CASSLGGSLGGTEAFF.

The rearrangement links TRBV7-8 to TRBJ1-2, with D uncertain. The V end was cut by 5 bases, the J end by 5 bases, with 15 bases between. This CDR3 comprises 14 residues. Germline V gives CDR1 SGHVS, CDR2 FQNEAQ. The DNA for the CDR3 is TGTGCCAGCAGCCCCCTGTCAGATGCGTATGGCTACACCTTC. Encoded protein: CASSPLSDAYGYTF.

The chain joins TRBV15 to TRBJ1-2; D is unresolved. The germline V gene encodes CDR1 LNHNV and CDR2 YYDKDF (reference sequence). CDR3 length: 11 residues. The ends were cut back, 0 bases at V and 14 bases at J, with 10 bases in the middle. CDR3 sequence: CATSREGRRTF. CDR3 nucleotide sequence: TGTGCCACCAGCAGAGAAGGGCGACGTACCTTC.

The chain carries TRBV4-2 and TRBJ2-3; 12 nucleotides agree with TRBD2. The junction had 3 bases not matched to a gene; V was cut back by 2 bases and J by 3 bases. Germline V CDR1 and CDR2: LGHNA, YNFKEQ. The CDR3 is 16 amino acids. This CDR3 reads CASSQFGTSGTDTQYF. Here the CDR3 DNA reads TGTGCCAGCAGCCAATTCGGGACTAGCGGGACAGATACGCAGTATTTT.

The rearrangement uses TRBV19 and TRBJ2-2; tentatively, D is TRBD1 (6 bases). Germline CDR1 reads LNHDA; CDR2 reads SQIVND (reference sequence). The CDR3 runs to 15 residues. Deletions cut 1 base from V and 7 bases from J, with 13 bases between. The CDR3 protein is CASSIVVQGNGELFF. CDR3 bases: TGTGCCAGTAGTATAGTCGTACAGGGAAACGGGGAGCTGTTTTTT.

This chain links TRBV29-1 with TRBJ2-3; the match to TRBD2 covers 16 bases. CDR1 and CDR2 (germline): SQVTM, ANQGSEA. V was pared by 4 bases and J by 2 bases, with 3 bases of the junction left unmatched. This CDR3 has 16 amino acids. CDR3 nucleotides: TGCAGCGTTGCGGGGACTAGCGGGAGGGCCACAGATACGCAGTATTTT. Protein sequence: CSVAGTSGRATDTQYF.

The chain carries TRBV28 and TRBJ1-4; no firm D call. The V end was cut by 2 bases, the J end by 8 bases, with 6 bases between. Germline V gene sequence: CDR1 MDHEN, CDR2 SYDVKM. This CDR3 is built from 12 residues. The CDR3 nucleotides read TGTGCCAGCAGTTTAAACAGAGAAAAACTGTTTTTT. The encoded protein is CASSLNREKLFF. The full variable domain, completed using reference TRBV28 and TRBJ1-4, is DVKVTQSSRYLVKRTGEKVFLECVQDMDHENMFWYRQDPGLGLRLIYFSYDVKMKEKGDIPEGYSVSREKKERFSLILESASTNQTSMYLCASSLNREKLFFGSGTQLSVL.

The chain recombines TRBV19 with TRBJ2-1; TRBD2 might be the D (5 bases). This CDR3 spans 15 amino acids. Trimming took 7 bases from V and 4 from J, leaving 17 bases between them. CDR1 is LNHDA and CDR2 is SQIVND in the germline V gene (reference sequence). The CDR3 here is CASTIRGLAYNEQFF. In DNA form, the CDR3 reads TGTGCCAGTACAATACGAGGACTCGCATACAATGAGCAGTTCTTC.

This clone was recorded once. DNA for the CDR3: TGTGCCAGCAGTACTCAGGGGGACACTGAAGCTTTCTTT. This gives the protein CASSTQGDTEAFF. V is TRBV6-6 and J is TRBJ1-1, with 7 bases identical to TRBD1. The germline gives CDR1 MNHNY, CDR2 SVGAGI (reference sequence). CDR3 length: 13 residues. J gave up 3 bases and V 5 bases, and 3 bases lay outside the gene matches.

The genes are TRBV19 and TRBJ2-1; 8 positions match TRBD2. Germline V gene sequence: CDR1 LNHDA, CDR2 SQIVND (reference sequence). The V gene end was trimmed by 7 bases and the J gene end by 5 bases; junction bases not matched to a gene: 13. The CDR3 extends over 16 amino acids. This CDR3 reads CASIAPRGGLDNEQFF. CDR3 DNA sequence: TGTGCCAGTATAGCCCCAAGGGGGGGACTAGACAATGAGCAGTTCTTC.

A few counts support this clone. The V gene is TRBV6-1, the J gene TRBJ2-2, with TRBD1 identical over 9 bases. V gave up 4 bases and J gave up 3 bases; unmatched junction bases: 12. In germline, CDR1 is MNHNS, CDR2 SASEGT. CDR3 length equals 18 residues. The CDR3 DNA sequence: TGTGCCAGCAGTGGGCGGGGACAGGGCCTTCTGTACACCGGGGAGCTGTTTTTT. This codes for CASSGRGQGLLYTGELFF.

V usage is TRBV27 and J usage is TRBJ1-5; D gene unclear. The germline V and J ends were trimmed by 3 bases and 3 bases, with 6 bases remaining between them. Germline CDR1 MNHEY, CDR2 SMNVEV (reference sequence). This CDR3 region has 13 residues. The CDR3 nucleotides read TGTGCCAGCAGTTTGGCTCTCAATCAGCCCCAGCATTTT. Its protein is CASSLALNQPQHF.

The rearrangement uses TRBV30 and TRBJ2-7; D is perhaps TRBD1 (6 bases). There are 19 residues in the CDR3. Trimming took off 2 bases at V and 3 bases at J, with 29 bases between the two ends. Germline V CDR1 and CDR2: GTSNPN, SVGIG (reference sequence). Here the CDR3 DNA reads TGTGCCTGGAGTCTAAGACAGGCCGTCAGCGAAACCCAGAACTACGAGCAGTACTTC. Translated, it gives CAWSLRQAVSETQNYEQYF.

This clone was counted once. The chain combines TRBV27 with TRBJ1-2, with TRBD1 as a possible D gene (5 bases). The CDR3 runs 12 residues. V was cut by 9 bases and J by 2 bases, with 10 bases left in between. Germline-derived CDR1 and CDR2 are MNHEY and SMNVEV (reference sequence). The CDR3 protein is CASIDRNYGYTF. The CDR3 bases are TGTGCCAGTATTGACAGAAACTATGGCTACACCTTC.